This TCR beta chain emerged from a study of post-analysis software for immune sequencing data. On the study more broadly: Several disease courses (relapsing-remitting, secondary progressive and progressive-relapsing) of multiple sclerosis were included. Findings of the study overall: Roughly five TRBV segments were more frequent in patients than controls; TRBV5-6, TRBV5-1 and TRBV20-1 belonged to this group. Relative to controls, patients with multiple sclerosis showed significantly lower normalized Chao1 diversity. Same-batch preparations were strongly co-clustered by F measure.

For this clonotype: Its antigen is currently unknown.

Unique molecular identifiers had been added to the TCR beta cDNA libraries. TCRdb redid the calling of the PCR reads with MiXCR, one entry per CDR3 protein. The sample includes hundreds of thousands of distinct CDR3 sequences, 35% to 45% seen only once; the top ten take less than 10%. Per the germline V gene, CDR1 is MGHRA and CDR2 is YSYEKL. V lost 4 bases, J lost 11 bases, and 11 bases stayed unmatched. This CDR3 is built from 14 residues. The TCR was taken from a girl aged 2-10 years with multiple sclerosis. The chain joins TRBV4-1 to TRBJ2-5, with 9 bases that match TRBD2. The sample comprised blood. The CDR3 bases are TGCGCCAGCAGCCCCGGGACTAGCCTTGGAGAGCAGTACTTC. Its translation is CASSPGTSLGEQYF.